These 21 T cell receptor beta chains share one sample of origin, sequenced in a study. TCRdb processed the RT-PCR reads anew with MiXCR; each CDR3 protein has one entry. The sample has about 680,000 distinct CDR3 sequences, 12% to 15% seen once. What was sequenced was memory CD4+ T cells from blood. These receptor sequences come from a female donor in good health, serving as a healthy control.

This clonotype has a handful of counts. The chain recombines TRBV6-5 with TRBJ1-2; 7 bases are shared with TRBD1. Looked up from germline, CDR1 is MNHEY and CDR2 is SVGAGI. This CDR3 is 12 amino acids long. Unmatched junction bases numbered 10, after V lost 7 bases and J lost 11 bases. CDR3 sequence (DNA): TGTGCCAGCACAAGGGACAGCCGGGATTACACCTTC. This translates into CASTRDSRDYTF.

This clonotype has just a few counts. CDR3 nucleotides: TGTGCCAGCCAGACGGGGCTTAGTAGCAATCAGCCCCAGCATTTT. Its protein is CASQTGLSSNQPQHF. The chain uses TRBV28 and TRBJ1-5, with a weak D call TRBD1 (5 bases). CDR3 length: 15 residues. CDR1 is MDHEN, CDR2 SYDVKM, per germline. Trimming pared 8 bases from V and 0 bases from J, leaving 14 bases between.

This clonotype has ten or more counts. The V and J genes are TRBV7-8 and TRBJ1-5; 8 positions agree with TRBD1. Germline V gene sequence: CDR1 SGHVS, CDR2 FQNEAQ. Germline trimming cut 1 base from V and 6 bases from J; bases unmatched to any gene: 5. The CDR3 is 15 residues long. The CDR3 is CASSLGTGNGQPQHF. In DNA form, the CDR3 reads TGTGCCAGCAGCTTAGGGACAGGGAACGGTCAGCCCCAGCATTTT. Combining the CDR3 with reference TRBV7-8 and TRBJ1-5 gives the whole variable domain GAGVSQSPRYKVAKRGQDVALRCDPISGHVSLFWYQQALGQGPEFLTYFQNEAQLDKSGLPSDRFFAERPEGSVSTLKIQRTQQEDSAVYLCASSLGTGNGQPQHFGDGTRLSIL.

The sample holds a few counts of this clonotype. The V gene is TRBV27, the J gene TRBJ1-5, with 9 positions matching TRBD1. Germline CDR1 is MNHEY and CDR2 is SMNVEV (reference sequence). With V trimmed by 8 bases and J by 3 bases, 8 bases remained unmatched. CDR3 length: 15 amino acids. In DNA, the CDR3 is TGTGCCAGCGGCTCCGGGACAGGGCACAATCAGCCCCAGCATTTT. Amino acid sequence: CASGSGTGHNQPQHF.

The gene calls are TRBV7-9 and TRBJ2-7, with no clear D. V gave up 5 bases and J gave up 3 bases, with 8 bases separating them. Germline CDR1 is SEHNR and CDR2 is FQNEAQ (reference sequence). The CDR3 is 12 amino acids. In nucleotides, the CDR3 is TGTGCCAGCAGCATACATAACTACGAGCAGTACTTC. Its translation is CASSIHNYEQYF.

This clonotype occurred a few times. The genes are TRBV20-1 and TRBJ2-7, with D possibly TRBD2 on 6 matching bases. The V end lost 4 bases, the J end lost 5 bases, and 15 bases lay between the germline ends. Germline CDR1 is DFQATT and CDR2 is SNEGSKA (reference sequence). This CDR3 spans 13 amino acids. The chain's CDR3 is CSATTLRRDEQYF. CDR3 coding DNA: TGCAGTGCTACTACGCTACGGAGGGACGAGCAGTACTTC.

This clonotype was picked up a small number of times. The chain recombines TRBV27 with TRBJ2-2; tentative D call: TRBD1 (5 bases). Trimming removed 8 bases at V and 7 bases at J, with 17 bases between. CDR1 is MNHEY, CDR2 SMNVEV, per germline (reference sequence). The CDR3 is made up of 14 amino acids. The CDR3 DNA is TGTGCCAGCTCTCCCAGGGTATTCGGCGGGGAGCTGTTTTTT. It specifies CASSPRVFGGELFF.

The chain is built from TRBV5-1 and TRBJ1-1; D is possibly TRBD1 (5 bases). This CDR3 contains 13 residues. The germline V gene encodes CDR1 SGHRS and CDR2 YFSETQ. Deletions cut 5 bases from V and 8 bases from J, with 16 bases between. The CDR3 DNA is TGCGCCAGCAGGTCGGGACTGAGGTTAGAAGCTTTCTTT. This translates into CASRSGLRLEAFF.

The chain combines TRBV6-1 with TRBJ2-7, with D tentatively TRBD2 (5 bases). Trimming shortened V by 1 base and J by 4 bases, and 11 bases separated the two germline ends. Germline assignment: CDR1 MNHNS and CDR2 SASEGT. The CDR3 extends over 14 amino acids. CDR3 DNA sequence: TGTGCCAGCAGTGAAGTCCTTGGGGAGTACGAGCAGTACTTC. Translation: CASSEVLGEYEQYF.

The gene calls are TRBV28 and TRBJ2-3; 8 positions agree with TRBD2. Trimming took 6 bases from V and 2 from J; bases not matched to a gene: 7. Germline CDR1 reads MDHEN; CDR2 reads SYDVKM. The CDR3 spans 15 residues. In nucleotides, the CDR3 is TGTGCCAGCAGCTCGGGGGGGGGGGACACAGATACGCAGTATTTT. Translating it yields CASSSGGGDTDTQYF.

In its sample, this clonotype was seen many times. The chain uses TRBV5-5 and TRBJ2-2; a weak D match, TRBD2 (5 bases). Germline values: CDR1 SGHKS, CDR2 YYEKEE (reference sequence). The germline V and J ends were trimmed by 4 bases and 6 bases, with 19 bases remaining between them. This CDR3 is 16 amino acids long. The CDR3 region has the DNA TGTGCCAGCAGCCCCCGGTTCGAGCGGTTCGCCGGGGAGCTGTTTTTT. It specifies CASSPRFERFAGELFF.

This clonotype was found a few times. V and J are TRBV6-1 and TRBJ1-1; D call uncertain. Germline values: CDR1 MNHNS, CDR2 SASEGT. Between the trimmed V and J ends, which lost 5 bases and 0 bases, there was a span of 16 bases. CDR3 length equals 16 residues. CDR3 loop: CASSRPGGVMNTEAFF. The CDR3 DNA sequence: TGTGCCAGCAGTCGACCGGGCGGAGTCATGAACACTGAAGCTTTCTTT.

The chain uses TRBV7-2 and TRBJ2-2; D possibly uses TRBD1 or TRBD2 (5 bases each). The germline gives CDR1 SGHTA, CDR2 FQGNSA. Deletions cut 2 bases from V and 4 bases from J, with 17 bases between. The CDR3 consists of 17 residues. The CDR3, as DNA: TGTGCCAGCAGCTTATCTCGTCCAGGGAGACTCACCGGGGAGCTGTTTTTT. Its translation: CASSLSRPGRLTGELFF.

This clonotype was observed many times. J is TRBJ2-7 and V is TRBV6-5; 7 nucleotides align to TRBD1. V shed 6 bases and J 0 bases; nucleotides not matched to a gene: 17. Germline lookup yields CDR1 MNHEY and CDR2 SVGAGI. CDR3 length: 18 residues. CDR3 nucleotides: TGTGCCAGCAGAGGGCGGGTGGGACAGAGAATGAGCTCCTACGAGCAGTACTTC. This translates into CASRGRVGQRMSSYEQYF.

A few counts support this clonotype. The gene calls are TRBV5-1 and TRBJ1-1, with 8 nucleotides matching TRBD1. The germline CDR1 and CDR2 sequences are SGHRS and YFSETQ. This CDR3 region has 14 residues. V gave up 1 base and J gave up 7 bases; unmatched junction bases: 6. CDR3 sequence: CASSLLQGEGEAFF. The CDR3 DNA reads as TGCGCCAGCAGCTTGTTACAGGGGGAAGGTGAAGCTTTCTTT.

This clonotype was detected only a few times. The V and J genes are TRBV7-2 and TRBJ2-4, with D perhaps assigned TRBD1 or TRBD2 (5 bases each). The CDR3 has 15 residues. Germline V CDR1 and CDR2: SGHTA, FQGNSA. V was shortened by 1 base and J by 7 bases, with 14 bases between the two germline ends. The CDR3 DNA reads as TGTGCCAGCAGCTTAGGCCGGGGACGTCAGAACATTCAGTACTTC. Translation gives CASSLGRGRQNIQYF.

This clonotype was found many times. V gene TRBV4-2 combines with J gene TRBJ2-7; the D is unclear. CDR3 length: 13 residues. The V gene lost 0 bases and the J gene lost 12 bases, with 15 bases spanning the gap. Germline CDR1 LGHNA, CDR2 YNFKEQ. The CDR3 DNA sequence: TGTGCCAGCAGCCAAGATATAACTAACACGAGGTACTTC. This codes for CASSQDITNTRYF.

This clonotype occurred a few times. The rearrangement uses TRBV20-1 and TRBJ2-1, with a possible D match to TRBD2 (6 bases). This CDR3 contains 15 residues. CDR1 and CDR2 from the germline V gene are DFQATT and SNEGSKA (reference sequence). The V gene lost 6 bases and the J gene lost 0 bases, with 15 bases spanning the gap. In DNA form, the CDR3 reads TGCAGTGCGCCACCGGGACTCCACTCCTACAATGAGCAGTTCTTC. This gives the protein CSAPPGLHSYNEQFF.

This rearrangement joins TRBV4-2 to TRBJ2-1; no reliable D call. V lost 0 bases, J lost 0 bases, and 9 bases lay in between. The CDR3 is 16 amino acids. The germline CDR1 and CDR2 sequences are LGHNA and YNFKEQ. CDR3 region: CASSQDFAGSYNEQFF. The CDR3 region has the DNA TGTGCCAGCAGCCAAGATTTTGCCGGCTCCTACAATGAGCAGTTCTTC.

The table lists this clonotype with many counts. This rearrangement joins TRBV3-1 to TRBJ1-2, with D unresolved. With 0 bases removed from V and 8 bases from J, the gap between germline ends came to 10 bases. This CDR3 comprises 13 residues. The germline CDR1 and CDR2 sequences are LGHDT and YNNKEL (reference sequence). The CDR3 is CASSQEGKTGYTF. The CDR3 bases are TGTGCCAGCAGCCAAGAAGGAAAGACAGGCTACACCTTC.

This clonotype has more than one count but fewer than ten. The chain combines TRBV6-5 with TRBJ2-2; possibly TRBD1 for D (6 bases). The CDR3 has 14 residues. The V gene's germline CDR1 is MNHEY and CDR2 SVGAGI. Trimming stripped 6 bases from V and 5 bases from J, with 13 bases between. Here the CDR3 DNA reads TGTGCCAGCAGGAAAACAGGGACGACCGGGGAGCTGTTTTTT. This gives the protein CASRKTGTTGELFF.